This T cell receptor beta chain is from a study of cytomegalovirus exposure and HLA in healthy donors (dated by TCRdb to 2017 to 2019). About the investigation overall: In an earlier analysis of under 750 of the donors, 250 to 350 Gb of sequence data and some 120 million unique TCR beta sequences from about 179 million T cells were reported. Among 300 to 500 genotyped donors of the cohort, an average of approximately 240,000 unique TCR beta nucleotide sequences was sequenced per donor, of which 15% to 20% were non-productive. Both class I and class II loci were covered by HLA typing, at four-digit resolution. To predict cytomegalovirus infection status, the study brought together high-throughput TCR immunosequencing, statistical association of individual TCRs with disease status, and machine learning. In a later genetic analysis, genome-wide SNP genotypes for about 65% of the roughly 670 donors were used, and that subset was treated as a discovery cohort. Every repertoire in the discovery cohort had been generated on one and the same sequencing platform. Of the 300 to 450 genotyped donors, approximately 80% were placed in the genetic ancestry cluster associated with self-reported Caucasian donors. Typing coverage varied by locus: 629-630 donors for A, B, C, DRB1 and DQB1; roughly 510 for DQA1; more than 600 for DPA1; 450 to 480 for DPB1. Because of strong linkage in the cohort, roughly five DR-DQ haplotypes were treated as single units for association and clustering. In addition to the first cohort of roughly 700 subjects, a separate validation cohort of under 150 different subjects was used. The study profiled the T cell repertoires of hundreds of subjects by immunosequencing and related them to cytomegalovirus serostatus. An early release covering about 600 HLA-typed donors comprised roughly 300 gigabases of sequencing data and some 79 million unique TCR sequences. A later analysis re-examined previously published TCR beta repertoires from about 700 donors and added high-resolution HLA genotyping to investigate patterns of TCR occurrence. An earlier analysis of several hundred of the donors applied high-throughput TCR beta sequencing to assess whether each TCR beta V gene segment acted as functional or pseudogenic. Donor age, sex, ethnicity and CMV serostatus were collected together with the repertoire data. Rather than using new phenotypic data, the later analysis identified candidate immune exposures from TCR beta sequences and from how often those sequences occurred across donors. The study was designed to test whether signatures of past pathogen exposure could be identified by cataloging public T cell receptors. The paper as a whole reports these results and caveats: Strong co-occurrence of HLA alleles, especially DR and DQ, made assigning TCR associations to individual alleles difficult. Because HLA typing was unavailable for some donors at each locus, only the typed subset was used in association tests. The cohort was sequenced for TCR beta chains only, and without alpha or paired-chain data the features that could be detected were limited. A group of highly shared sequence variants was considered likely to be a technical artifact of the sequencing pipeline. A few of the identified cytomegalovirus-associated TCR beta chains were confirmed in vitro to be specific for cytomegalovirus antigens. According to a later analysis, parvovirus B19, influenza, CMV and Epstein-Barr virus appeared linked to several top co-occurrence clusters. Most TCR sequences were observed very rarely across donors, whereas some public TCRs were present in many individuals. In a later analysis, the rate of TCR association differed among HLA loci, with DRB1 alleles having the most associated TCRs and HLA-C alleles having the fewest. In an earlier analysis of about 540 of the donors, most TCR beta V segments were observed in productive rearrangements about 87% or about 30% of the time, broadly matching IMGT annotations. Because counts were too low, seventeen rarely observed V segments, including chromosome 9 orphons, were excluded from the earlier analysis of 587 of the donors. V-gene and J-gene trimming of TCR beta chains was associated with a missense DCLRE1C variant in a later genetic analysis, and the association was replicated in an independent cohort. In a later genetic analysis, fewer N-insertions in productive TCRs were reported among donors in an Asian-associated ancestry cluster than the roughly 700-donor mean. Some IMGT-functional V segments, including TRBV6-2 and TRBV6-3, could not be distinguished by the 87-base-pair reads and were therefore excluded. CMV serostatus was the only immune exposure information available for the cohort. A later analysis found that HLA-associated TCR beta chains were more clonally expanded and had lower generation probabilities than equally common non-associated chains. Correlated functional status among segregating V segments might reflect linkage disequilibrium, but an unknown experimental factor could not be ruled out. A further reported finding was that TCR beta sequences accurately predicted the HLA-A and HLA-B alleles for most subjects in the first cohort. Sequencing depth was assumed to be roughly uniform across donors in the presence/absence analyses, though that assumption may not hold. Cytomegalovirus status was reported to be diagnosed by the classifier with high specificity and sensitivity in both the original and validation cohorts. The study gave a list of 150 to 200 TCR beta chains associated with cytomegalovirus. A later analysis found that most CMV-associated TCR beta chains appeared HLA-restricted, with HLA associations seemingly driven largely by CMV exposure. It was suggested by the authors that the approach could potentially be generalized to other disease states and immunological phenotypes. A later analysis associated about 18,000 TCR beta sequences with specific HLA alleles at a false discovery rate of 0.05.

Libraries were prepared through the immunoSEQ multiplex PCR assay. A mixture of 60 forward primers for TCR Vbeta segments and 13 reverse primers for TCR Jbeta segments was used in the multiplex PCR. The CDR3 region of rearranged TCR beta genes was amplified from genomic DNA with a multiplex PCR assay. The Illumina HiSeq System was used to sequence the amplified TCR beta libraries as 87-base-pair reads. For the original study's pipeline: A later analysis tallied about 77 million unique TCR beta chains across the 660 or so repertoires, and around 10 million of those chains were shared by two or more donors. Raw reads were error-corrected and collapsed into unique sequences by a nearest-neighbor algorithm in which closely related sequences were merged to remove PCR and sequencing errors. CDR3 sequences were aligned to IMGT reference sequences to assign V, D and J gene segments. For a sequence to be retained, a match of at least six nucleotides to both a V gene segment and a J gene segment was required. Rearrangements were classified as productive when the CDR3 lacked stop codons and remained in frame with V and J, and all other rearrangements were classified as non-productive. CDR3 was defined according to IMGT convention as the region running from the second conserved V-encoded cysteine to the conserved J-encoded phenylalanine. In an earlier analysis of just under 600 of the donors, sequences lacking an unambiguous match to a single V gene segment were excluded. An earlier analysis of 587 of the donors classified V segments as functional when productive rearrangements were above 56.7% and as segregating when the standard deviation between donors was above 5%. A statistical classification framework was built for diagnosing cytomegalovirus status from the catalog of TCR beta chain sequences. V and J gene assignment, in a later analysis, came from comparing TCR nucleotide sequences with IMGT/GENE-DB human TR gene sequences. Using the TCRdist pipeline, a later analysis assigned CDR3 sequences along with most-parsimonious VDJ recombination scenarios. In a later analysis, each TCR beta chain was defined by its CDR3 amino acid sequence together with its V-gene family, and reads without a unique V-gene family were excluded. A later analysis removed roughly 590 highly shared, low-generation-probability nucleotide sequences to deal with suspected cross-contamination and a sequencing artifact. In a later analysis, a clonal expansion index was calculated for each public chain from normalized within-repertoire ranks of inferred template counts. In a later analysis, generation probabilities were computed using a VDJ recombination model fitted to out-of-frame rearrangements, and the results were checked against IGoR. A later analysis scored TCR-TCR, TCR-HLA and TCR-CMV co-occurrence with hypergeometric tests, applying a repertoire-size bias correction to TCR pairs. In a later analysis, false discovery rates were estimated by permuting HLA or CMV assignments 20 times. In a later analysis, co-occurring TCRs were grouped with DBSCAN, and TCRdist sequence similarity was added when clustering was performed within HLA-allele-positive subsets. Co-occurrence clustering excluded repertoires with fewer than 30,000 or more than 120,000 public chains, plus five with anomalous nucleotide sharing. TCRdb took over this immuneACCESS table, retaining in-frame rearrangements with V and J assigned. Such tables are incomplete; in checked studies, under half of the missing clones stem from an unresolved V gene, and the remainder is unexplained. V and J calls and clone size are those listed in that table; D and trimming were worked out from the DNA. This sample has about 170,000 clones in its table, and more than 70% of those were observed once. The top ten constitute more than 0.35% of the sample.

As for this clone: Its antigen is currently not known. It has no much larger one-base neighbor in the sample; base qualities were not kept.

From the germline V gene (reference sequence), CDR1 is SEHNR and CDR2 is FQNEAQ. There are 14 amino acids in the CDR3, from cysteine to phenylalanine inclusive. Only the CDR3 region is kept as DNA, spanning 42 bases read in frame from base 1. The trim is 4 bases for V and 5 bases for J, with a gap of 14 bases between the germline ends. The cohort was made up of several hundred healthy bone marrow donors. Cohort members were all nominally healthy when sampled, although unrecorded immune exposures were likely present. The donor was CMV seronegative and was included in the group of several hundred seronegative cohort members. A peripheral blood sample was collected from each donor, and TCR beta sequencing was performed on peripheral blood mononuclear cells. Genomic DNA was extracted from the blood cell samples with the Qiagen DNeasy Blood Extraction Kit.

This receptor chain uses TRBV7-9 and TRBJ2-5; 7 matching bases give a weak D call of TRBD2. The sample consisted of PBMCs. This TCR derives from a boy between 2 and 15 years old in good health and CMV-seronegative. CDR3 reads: CASSYPRGRETQYF. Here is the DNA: TGTGCCAGCAGCTACCCGCGGGGGCGGGAGACCCAGTACTTC.